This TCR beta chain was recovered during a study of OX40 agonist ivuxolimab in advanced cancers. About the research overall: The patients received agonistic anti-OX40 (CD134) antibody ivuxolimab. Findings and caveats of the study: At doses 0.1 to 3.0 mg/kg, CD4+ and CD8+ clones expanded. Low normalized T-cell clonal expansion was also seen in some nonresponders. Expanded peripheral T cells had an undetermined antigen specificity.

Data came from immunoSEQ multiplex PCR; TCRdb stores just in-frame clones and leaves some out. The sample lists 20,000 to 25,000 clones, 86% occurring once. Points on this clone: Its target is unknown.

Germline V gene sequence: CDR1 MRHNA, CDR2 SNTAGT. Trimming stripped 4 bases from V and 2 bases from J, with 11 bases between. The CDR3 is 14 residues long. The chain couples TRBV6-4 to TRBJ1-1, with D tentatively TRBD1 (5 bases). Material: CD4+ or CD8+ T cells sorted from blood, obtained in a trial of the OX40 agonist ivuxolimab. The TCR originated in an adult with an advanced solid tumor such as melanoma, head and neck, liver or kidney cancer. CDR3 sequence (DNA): TGTGCCAGCAGTGGCGGGGGAGAAAACACTGAAGCTTTCTTT. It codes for CASSGGGENTEAFF.